This TCR beta chain was sequenced during a study of cytomegalovirus exposure and HLA in healthy donors. Study-level points and caveats: The authors confirmed in vitro that a few CMV-associated chains were specific for CMV antigens. Overall, around 150 TCR beta chains were annotated as cytomegalovirus-associated. Subsequent analysis revealed that first-cohort TCR clusters tended to co-occur in the approximately 120 validation repertoires.

For this clone: Its matching antigen is unknown. The sample has other DNA sequences that encode this CDR3 too.

Clones were read by immunoSEQ multiplex PCR, and TCRdb kept only the in-frame ones, dropping some. The sample includes approximately 180,000 clones, about nine tenths of them seen just once. Germline CDR1 reads SGHTA; CDR2 reads FQGNSA. V was clipped by 1 base and J by 4 bases; unmatched bases: 3. The CDR3 totals 14 residues. The TCR sequence derives from a man aged 18 to 30 in good health and CMV-seropositive. Input material: PBMCs. The chain recombines TRBV7-2 with TRBJ2-7, with TRBD1 matching 8 bases. CDR3: CASSLGTGSYEQYF. In DNA form, the CDR3 reads TGTGCCAGCAGCTTAGGGACAGGGAGTTACGAGCAGTACTTC.